This record concerns one T cell receptor (beta chain) sequence. This record belongs to a study of control samples from healthy donors and cancer patients. The junction had 4 bases not matched to a gene; V was cut back by 5 bases and J by 6 bases. The CDR3 totals 13 residues. CDR1 is SGHTA and CDR2 is FQGNSA in the germline V gene. Clones were sequenced by immunoSEQ multiplex PCR, and TCRdb holds only the in-frame ones, with some missing. The sample yields around 150,000 clones, roughly 94% seen once. Sequenced input: blood. The genes are TRBV7-2 and TRBJ1-5; the match to TRBD1 covers 7 bases. This sequence originates from a woman aged 40 to 50 in good health. The CDR3 sequence: CASSSTGAQPQHF. CDR3 nucleotides: TGTGCCAGCAGCAGTACAGGGGCTCAGCCCCAGCATTTT.